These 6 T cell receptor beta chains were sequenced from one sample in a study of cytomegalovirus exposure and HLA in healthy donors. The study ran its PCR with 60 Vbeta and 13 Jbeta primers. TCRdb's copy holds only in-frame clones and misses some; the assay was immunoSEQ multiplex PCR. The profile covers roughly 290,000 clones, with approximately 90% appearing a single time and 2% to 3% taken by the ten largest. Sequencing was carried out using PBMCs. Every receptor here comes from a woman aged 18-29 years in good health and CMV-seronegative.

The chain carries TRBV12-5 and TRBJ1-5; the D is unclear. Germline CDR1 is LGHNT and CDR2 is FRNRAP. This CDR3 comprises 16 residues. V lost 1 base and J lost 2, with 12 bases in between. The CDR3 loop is CASGLEVQSGNQPQHF. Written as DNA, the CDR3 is TGTGCTAGTGGTTTGGAGGTTCAAAGCGGCAATCAGCCCCAGCATTTT.

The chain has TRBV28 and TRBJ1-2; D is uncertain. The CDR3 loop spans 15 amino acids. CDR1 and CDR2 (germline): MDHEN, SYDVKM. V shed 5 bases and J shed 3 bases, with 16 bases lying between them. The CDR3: CASSSSSGNYYGYTF. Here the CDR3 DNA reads TGTGCCAGCAGTAGTAGTTCGGGTAACTACTATGGCTACACCTTC.

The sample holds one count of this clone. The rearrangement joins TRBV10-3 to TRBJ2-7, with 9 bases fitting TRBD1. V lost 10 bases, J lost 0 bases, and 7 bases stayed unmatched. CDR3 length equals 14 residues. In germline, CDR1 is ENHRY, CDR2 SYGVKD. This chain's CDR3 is CASLTGGSSYEQYF. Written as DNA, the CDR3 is TGTGCCAGTCTCACAGGGGGCTCCTCCTACGAGCAGTACTTC.

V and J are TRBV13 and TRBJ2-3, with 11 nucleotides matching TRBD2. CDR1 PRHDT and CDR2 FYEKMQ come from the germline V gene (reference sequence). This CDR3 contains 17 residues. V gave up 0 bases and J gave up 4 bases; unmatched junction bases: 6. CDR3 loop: CASSLGGLAGPADTQYF. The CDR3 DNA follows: TGTGCCAGCAGCTTAGGAGGACTAGCGGGCCCAGCAGATACGCAGTATTTT.

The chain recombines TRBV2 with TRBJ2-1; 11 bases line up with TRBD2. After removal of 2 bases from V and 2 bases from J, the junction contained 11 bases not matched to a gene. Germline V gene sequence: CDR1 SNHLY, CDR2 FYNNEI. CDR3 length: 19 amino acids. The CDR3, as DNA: TGTGCCAGCAGTGAACCCCGTAGCGGGGGGGCCTCTCCCTACAATGAGCAGTTCTTC. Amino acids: CASSEPRSGGASPYNEQFF.

CDR3 in DNA: TGTGCCAGCAGCGCGGGACTAGCGAGGGAAGAGACCCAGTACTTC. Protein: CASSAGLAREETQYF. V usage is TRBV9 and J usage is TRBJ2-5, with 10 bases that match TRBD2. Per germline, CDR1 SGDLS and CDR2 YYNGEE. The CDR3 has 15 amino acids. V lost 3 bases, J lost 3 bases, and 5 bases stayed unmatched.